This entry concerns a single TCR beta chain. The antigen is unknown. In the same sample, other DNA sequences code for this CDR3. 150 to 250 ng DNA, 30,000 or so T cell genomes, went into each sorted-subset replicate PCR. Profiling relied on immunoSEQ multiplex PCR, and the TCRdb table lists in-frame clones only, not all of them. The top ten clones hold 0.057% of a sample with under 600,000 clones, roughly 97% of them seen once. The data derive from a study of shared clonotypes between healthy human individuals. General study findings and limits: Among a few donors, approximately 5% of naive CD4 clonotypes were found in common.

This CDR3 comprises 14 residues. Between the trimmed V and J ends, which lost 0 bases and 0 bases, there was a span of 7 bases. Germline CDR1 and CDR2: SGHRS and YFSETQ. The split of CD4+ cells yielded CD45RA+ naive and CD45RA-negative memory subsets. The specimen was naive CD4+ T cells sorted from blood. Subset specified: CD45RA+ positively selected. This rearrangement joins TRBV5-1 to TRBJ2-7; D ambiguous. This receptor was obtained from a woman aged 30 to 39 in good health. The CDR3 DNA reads TGCGCCAGCAGCTTGGAGGTAAGCTCCTACGAGCAGTACTTC. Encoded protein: CASSLEVSSYEQYF.